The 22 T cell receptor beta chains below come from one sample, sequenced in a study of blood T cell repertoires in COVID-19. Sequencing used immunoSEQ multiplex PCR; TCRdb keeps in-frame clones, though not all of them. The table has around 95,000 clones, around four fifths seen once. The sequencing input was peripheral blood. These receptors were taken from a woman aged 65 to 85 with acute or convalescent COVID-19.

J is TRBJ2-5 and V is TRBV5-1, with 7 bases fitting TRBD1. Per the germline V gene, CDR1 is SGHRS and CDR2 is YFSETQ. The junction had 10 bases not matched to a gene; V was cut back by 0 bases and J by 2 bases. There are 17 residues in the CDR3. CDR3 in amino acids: CASSLEWAGGAQETQYF. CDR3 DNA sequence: TGCGCCAGCAGCTTGGAGTGGGCAGGGGGAGCACAAGAGACCCAGTACTTC.

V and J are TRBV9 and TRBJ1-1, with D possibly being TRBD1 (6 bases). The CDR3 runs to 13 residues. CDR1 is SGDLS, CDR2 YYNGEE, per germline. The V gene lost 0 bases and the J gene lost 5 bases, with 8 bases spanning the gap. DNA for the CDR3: TGTGCCAGCAGCGTAGAAGGGGGTACTGAAGCTTTCTTT. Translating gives CASSVEGGTEAFF.

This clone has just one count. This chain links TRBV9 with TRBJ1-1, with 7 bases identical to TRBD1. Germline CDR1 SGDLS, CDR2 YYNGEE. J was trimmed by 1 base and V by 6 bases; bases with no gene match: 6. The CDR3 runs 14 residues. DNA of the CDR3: TGTGCCAGCACCCCGACAGGGCCGAACACTGAAGCTTTCTTT. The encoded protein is CASTPTGPNTEAFF.

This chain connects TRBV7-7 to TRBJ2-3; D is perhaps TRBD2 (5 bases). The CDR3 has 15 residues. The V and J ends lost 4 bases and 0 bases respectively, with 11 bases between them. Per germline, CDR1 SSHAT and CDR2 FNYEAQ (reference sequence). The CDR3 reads CASSSLLASTDTQYF. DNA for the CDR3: TGTGCCAGCAGCTCCTTGCTAGCAAGCACAGATACGCAGTATTTT.

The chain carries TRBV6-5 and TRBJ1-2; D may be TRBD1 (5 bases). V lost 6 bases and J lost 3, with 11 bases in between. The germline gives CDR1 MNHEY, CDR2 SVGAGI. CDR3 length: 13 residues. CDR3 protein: CASRDGGDYGYTF. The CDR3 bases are TGTGCCAGCAGGGACGGGGGAGACTATGGCTACACCTTC.

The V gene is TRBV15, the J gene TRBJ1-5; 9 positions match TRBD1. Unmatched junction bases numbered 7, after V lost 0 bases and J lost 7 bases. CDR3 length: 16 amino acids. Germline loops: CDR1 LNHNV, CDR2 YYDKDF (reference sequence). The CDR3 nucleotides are TGTGCCACCAGCAGAGATCTAGGACAGGGGAAGCAGCCCCAGCATTTT. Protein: CATSRDLGQGKQPQHF.

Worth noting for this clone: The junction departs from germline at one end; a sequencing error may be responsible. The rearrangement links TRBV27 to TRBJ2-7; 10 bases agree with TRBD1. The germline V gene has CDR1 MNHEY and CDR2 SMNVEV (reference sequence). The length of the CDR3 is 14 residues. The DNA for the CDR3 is TGTGCCAGCAGGAAGACAGGGGGCTCCCACGAGCAGTACTTC. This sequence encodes CASRKTGGSHEQYF.

The CDR3 region has the DNA TGCACCAGCATCCCGCGGAGGGGTGATGAAGCTTTCTTT. This codes for CTSIPRRGDEAFF. The gene calls are TRBV1 and TRBJ1-1. TRBV1 is an annotated pseudogene. The CDR3 is 13 residues long.

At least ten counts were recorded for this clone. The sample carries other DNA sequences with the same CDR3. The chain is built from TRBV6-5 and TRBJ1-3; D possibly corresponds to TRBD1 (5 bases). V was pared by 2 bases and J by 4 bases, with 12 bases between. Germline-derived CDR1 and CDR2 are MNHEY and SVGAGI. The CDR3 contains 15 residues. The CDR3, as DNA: TGTGCCAGCAGTTACAGCGGGGGATCCGGAAACACCATATATTTT. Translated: CASSYSGGSGNTIYF.

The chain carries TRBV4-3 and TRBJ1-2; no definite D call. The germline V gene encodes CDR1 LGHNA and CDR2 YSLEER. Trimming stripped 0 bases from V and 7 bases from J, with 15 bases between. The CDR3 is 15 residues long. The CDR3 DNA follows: TGCGCCAGCAGCCAAGATTGGGCCGCAGGTGCTGGCTACACCTTC. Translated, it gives CASSQDWAAGAGYTF.

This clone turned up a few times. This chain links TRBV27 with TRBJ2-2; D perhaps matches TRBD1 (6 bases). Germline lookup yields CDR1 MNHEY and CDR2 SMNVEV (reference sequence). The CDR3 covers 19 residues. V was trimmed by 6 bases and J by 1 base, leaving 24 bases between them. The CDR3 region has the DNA TGTGCCAGCAGGTCCTCTGGGACACCTACTCTTAAGAACACCGGGGAGCTGTTTTTT. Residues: CASRSSGTPTLKNTGELFF.

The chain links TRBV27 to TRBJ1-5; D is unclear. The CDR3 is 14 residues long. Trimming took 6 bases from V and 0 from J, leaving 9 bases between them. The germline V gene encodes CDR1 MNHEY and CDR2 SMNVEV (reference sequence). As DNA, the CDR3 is TGTGCCAGCAGCGGAGGGCATAGCAATCAGCCCCAGCATTTT. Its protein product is CASSGGHSNQPQHF.

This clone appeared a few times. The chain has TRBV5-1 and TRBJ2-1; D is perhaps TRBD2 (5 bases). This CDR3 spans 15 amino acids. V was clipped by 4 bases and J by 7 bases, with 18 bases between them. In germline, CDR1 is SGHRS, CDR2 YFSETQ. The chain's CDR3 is CASSTDLAAWNEQFF. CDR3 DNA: TGCGCCAGCAGCACGGACCTAGCTGCATGGAATGAGCAGTTCTTC.

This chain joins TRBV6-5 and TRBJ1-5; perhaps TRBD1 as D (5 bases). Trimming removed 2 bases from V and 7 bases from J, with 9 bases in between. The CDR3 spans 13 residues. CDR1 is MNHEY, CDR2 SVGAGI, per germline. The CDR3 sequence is CASSYGGYQPQHF. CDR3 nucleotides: TGTGCCAGCAGTTACGGGGGGTACCAGCCCCAGCATTTT.

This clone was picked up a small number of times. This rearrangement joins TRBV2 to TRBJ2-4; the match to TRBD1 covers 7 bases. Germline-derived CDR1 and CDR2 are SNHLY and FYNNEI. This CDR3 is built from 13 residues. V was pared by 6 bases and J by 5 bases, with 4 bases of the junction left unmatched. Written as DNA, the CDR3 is TGTGCCAGCAGCCGGGACAGCCAAAACATTCAGTACTTC. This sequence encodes CASSRDSQNIQYF.

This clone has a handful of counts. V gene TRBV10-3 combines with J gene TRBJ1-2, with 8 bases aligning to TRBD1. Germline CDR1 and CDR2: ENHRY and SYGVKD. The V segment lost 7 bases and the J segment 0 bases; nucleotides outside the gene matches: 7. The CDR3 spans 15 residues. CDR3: CAITNGQGPNYGYTF. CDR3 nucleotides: TGTGCCATCACTAACGGACAGGGACCTAACTATGGCTACACCTTC.

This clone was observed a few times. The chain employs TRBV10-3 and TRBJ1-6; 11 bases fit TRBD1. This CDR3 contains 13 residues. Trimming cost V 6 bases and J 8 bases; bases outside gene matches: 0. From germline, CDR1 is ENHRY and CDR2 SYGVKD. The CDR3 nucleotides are TGTGCCATCAGGGGACAGGGGGATTCACCCCTCCACTTT. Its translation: CAIRGQGDSPLHF.

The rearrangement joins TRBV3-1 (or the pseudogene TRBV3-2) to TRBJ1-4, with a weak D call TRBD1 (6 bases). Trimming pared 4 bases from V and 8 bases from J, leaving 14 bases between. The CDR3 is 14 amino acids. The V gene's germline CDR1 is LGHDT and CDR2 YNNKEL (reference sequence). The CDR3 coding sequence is TGTGCCAGCAGCCGGAACCAGGGGTTGGAAAAACTGTTTTTT. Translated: CASSRNQGLEKLFF.

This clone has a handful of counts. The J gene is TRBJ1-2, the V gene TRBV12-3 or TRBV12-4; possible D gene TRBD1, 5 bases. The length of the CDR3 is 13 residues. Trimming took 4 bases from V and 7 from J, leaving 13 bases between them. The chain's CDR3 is CASSSQGVAGYTF. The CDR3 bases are TGTGCCAGCAGTTCGCAGGGTGTTGCTGGCTACACCTTC.

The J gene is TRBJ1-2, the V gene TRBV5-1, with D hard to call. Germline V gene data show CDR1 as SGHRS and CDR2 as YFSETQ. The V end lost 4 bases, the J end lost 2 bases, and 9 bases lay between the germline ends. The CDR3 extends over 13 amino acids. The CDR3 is CASSNTRNYGYTF. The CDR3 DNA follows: TGCGCCAGCAGCAACACCAGGAACTATGGCTACACCTTC.

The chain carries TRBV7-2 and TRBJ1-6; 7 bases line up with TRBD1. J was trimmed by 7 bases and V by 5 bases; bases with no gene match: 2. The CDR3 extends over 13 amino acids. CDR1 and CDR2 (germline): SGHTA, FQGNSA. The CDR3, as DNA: TGTGCCAGCAGCGGGACAGCCAATTCACCCCTCCACTTT. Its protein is CASSGTANSPLHF.

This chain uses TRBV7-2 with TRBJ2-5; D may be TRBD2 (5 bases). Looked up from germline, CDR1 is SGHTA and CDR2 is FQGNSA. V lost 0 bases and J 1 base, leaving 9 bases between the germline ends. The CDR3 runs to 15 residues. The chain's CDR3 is CASSLAGGFQETQYF. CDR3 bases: TGTGCCAGCAGCTTAGCCGGCGGGTTCCAAGAGACCCAGTACTTC.